The 9 T cell receptor beta chains below were found in one sample sequenced in a study of OX40 agonist ivuxolimab in advanced cancers. Clones were sequenced by immunoSEQ multiplex PCR, and TCRdb holds only the in-frame ones, with some missing. The data contain around 67,000 clones, more than 75% of them seen just once; the ten biggest clones take up 2% to 2.5%. Sequencing was performed on CD4+ or CD8+ T cells sorted from blood, taken in a trial of the OX40 agonist ivuxolimab. The receptors originated from an adult with an advanced solid tumor such as melanoma, head and neck, liver or kidney cancer.

V usage is TRBV5-1 and J usage is TRBJ2-3; TRBD2 matches 7 bases. The germline V gene encodes CDR1 SGHRS and CDR2 YFSETQ. The CDR3 is 16 residues long. The V and J ends lost 4 bases and 5 bases, in that order; junction bases with no gene match: 13. CDR3 nucleotides: TGCGCCAGCAGCCACCCCTCCGCGGGGGTTCGAGATACGCAGTATTTT. Protein: CASSHPSAGVRDTQYF.

The J gene is TRBJ2-7, the V gene TRBV7-9, with 13 nucleotides matching TRBD2. Germline trimming cut 5 bases from V and 5 bases from J; bases unmatched to any gene: 9. Germline V gives CDR1 SEHNR, CDR2 FQNEAQ (reference sequence). The CDR3 has 16 residues. This CDR3 reads CASSRTSGRSGDEQYF. In DNA, the CDR3 is TGTGCCAGCAGCCGGACTAGCGGGAGATCAGGCGACGAGCAGTACTTC.

J is TRBJ1-5 and V is TRBV7-8; no clear D. CDR1 SGHVS and CDR2 FQNEAQ come from the germline V gene. With 2 bases removed from V and 3 bases from J, the gap between germline ends came to 8 bases. The CDR3 has 14 amino acids. CDR3 sequence: CASSLFAPNQPQHF. CDR3 sequence (DNA): TGTGCCAGCAGCTTATTCGCCCCCAATCAGCCCCAGCATTTT.

This clone was counted between two and nine times. This chain connects TRBV7-3 to TRBJ2-1; D is uncertain. This CDR3 contains 11 residues. V lost 6 bases and J 9 bases, leaving 9 bases between the germline ends. Germline V lookup: CDR1 SGHTA, CDR2 FQGTGA. The CDR3 region is CASRTTSEQFF. The CDR3, as DNA: TGTGCCAGCAGAACGACGAGTGAGCAGTTCTTC.

This rearrangement joins TRBV28 to TRBJ2-1, with 8 bases lining up with TRBD1. With 6 bases clipped from V and 4 bases from J, the junction kept 2 bases outside the gene matches. Germline V gene sequence: CDR1 MDHEN, CDR2 SYDVKM. The CDR3 extends over 13 amino acids. Written as DNA, the CDR3 is TGTGCCAGCAGCCGGGACAGGTACAATGAGCAGTTCTTC. Protein product: CASSRDRYNEQFF.

V is TRBV18 and J is TRBJ2-7; D not certain. The CDR3 length is 12 residues. CDR1 is KGHSH and CDR2 is LQKENI in the germline V gene. V was pared by 0 bases and J by 7 bases, with 7 bases between. CDR3 region: CASSPPLGEQYF. As DNA, the CDR3 is TGTGCCAGCTCACCACCTTTGGGAGAGCAGTACTTC. The variable domain in full, completed from reference TRBV18 and TRBJ2-7, reads NAGVMQNPRHLVRRRGQEARLRCSPMKGHSHVYWYRQLPEEGLKFMVYLQKENIIDESGMPKERFSAEFPKEGPSILRIQQVVRGDSAAYFCASSPPLGEQYFGPGTRLTVT.

The chain uses TRBV4-1 and TRBJ1-2, with 8 nucleotides matching TRBD1. The germline gives CDR1 MGHRA, CDR2 YSYEKL. V lost 3 bases and J lost 6; bases outside the gene matches: 6. This CDR3 region has 14 residues. This chain's CDR3 is CASSHTGGLDGYTF. The CDR3 region has the DNA TGCGCCAGCAGCCATACAGGGGGATTGGATGGCTACACCTTC.

The chain has TRBV28 and TRBJ2-1, with 10 bases aligning to TRBD2. The V gene end was trimmed by 6 bases and the J gene end by 10 bases; junction bases not matched to a gene: 6. Germline V gene lookup returns CDR1 MDHEN and CDR2 SYDVKM. The CDR3 loop spans 13 amino acids. CDR3 sequence (DNA): TGTGCCAGCAGGAGCGGGGGGGCAGGGGAGCAGTTCTTC. This translates into CASRSGGAGEQFF.

This clone was counted between two and nine times. The chain links TRBV11-2 to TRBJ1-1; D uncertain. The V and J ends lost 2 bases and 1 base respectively, with 14 bases between them. CDR3 size: 16 residues. The germline V gene encodes CDR1 SGHAT and CDR2 FQNNGV. This chain's CDR3 is CASSLQMGVPNTEAFF. DNA for the CDR3: TGTGCCAGCAGCTTACAGATGGGCGTTCCGAACACTGAAGCTTTCTTT.